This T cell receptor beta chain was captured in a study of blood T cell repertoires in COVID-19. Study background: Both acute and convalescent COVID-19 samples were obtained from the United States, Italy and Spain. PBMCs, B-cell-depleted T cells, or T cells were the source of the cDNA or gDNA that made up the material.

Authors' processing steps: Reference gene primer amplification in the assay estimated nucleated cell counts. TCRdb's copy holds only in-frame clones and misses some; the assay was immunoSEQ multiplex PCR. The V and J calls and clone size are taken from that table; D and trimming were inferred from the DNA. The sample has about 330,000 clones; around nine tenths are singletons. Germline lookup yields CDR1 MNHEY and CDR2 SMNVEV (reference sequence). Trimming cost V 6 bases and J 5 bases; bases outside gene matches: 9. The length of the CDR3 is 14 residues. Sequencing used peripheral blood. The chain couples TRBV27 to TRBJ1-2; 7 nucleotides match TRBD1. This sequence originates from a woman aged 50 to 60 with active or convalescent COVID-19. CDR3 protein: CASRQTGLEYGYTF. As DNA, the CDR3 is TGTGCCAGCAGACAGACAGGGTTGGAGTATGGCTACACCTTC.